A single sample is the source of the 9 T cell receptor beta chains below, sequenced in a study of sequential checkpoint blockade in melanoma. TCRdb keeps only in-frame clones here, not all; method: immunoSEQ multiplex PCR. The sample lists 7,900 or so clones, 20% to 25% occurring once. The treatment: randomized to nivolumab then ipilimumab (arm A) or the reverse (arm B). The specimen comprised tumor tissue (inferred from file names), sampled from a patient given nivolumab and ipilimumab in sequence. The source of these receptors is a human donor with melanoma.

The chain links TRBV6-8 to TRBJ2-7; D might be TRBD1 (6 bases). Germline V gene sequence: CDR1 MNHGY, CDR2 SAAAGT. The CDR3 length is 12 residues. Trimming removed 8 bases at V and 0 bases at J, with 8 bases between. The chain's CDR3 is CASEGDSYEQYF. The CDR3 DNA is TGTGCCAGCGAGGGGGACTCCTACGAGCAGTACTTC.

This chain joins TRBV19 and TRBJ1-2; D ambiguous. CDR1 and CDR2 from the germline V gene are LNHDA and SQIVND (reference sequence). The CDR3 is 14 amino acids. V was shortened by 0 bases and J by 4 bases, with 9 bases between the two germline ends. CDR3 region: CASSIDRSSYGYTF. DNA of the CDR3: TGTGCCAGTAGTATAGACAGAAGTTCCTATGGCTACACCTTC.

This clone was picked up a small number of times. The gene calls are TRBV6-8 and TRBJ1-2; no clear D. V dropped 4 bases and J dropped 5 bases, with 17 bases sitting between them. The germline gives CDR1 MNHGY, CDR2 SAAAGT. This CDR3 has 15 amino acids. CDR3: CASSSPGKRAYGYTF. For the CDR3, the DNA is TGTGCCAGCAGTTCACCGGGGAAGAGGGCTTATGGCTACACCTTC.

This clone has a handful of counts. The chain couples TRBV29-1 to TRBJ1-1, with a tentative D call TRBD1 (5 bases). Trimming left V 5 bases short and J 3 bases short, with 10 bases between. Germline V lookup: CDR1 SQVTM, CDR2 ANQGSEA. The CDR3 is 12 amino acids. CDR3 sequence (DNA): TGCAGCGTTTACGGGACTTACACTGAAGCTTTCTTT. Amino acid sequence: CSVYGTYTEAFF.

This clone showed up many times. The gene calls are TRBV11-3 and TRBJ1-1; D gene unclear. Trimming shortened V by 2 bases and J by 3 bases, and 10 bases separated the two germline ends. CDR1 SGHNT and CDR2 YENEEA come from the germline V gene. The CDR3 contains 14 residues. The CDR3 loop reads CASSLLTRDTEAFF. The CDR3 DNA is TGTGCCAGCAGCTTATTGACGAGAGACACTGAAGCTTTCTTT.

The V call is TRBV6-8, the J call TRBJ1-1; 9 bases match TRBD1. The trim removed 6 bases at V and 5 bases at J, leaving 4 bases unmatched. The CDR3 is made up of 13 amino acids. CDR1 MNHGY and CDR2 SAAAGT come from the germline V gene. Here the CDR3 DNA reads TGTGCCAGCAGCAAGACAGGGGGGACTGAAGCTTTCTTT. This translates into CASSKTGGTEAFF.

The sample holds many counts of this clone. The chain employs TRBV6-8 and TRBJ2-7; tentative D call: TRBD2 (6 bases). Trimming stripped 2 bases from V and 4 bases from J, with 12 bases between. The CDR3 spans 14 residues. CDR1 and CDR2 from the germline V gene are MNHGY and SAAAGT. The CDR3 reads CASSYHGGSYEQYF. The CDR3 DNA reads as TGTGCCAGCAGTTACCATGGGGGGTCGTACGAGCAGTACTTC.

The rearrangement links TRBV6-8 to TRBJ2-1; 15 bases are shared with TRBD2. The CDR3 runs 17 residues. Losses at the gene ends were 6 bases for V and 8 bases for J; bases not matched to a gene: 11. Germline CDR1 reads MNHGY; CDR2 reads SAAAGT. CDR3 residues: CASSRTSGGARGYEQFF. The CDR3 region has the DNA TGTGCCAGCAGCCGGACTAGCGGGGGGGCCCGAGGTTATGAGCAGTTCTTC.

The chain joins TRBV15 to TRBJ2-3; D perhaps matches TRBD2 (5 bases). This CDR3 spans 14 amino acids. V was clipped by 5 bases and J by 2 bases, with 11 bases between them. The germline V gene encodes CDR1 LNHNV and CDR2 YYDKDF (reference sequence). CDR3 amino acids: CATSLSGFTDTQYF. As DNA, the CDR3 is TGTGCCACCAGCCTCAGCGGTTTCACAGATACGCAGTATTTT.